Below, one TCR beta chain is given with its context. Its target is not known. The data belong to a study of blood T cells in healthy people across ages. Study-level results: When one million T cells were used, diversity estimates were thought to be underestimates. A greater number of naive CD4+ cells and higher diversity distinguished long-lived donors from aged donors. As naive T cell percentage varied, TCR beta diversity correlated strongly with it.

With 0 bases clipped from V and 5 bases from J, the junction kept 6 bases outside the gene matches. Per germline, CDR1 SGHRS and CDR2 YFSETQ. This CDR3 has 16 amino acids. It was with a sample-barcoded 5' primer and a J-beta primer mix that a second PCR of roughly 7 to 12 cycles was run. The authors tagged each cDNA molecule using a template-switch adaptor with 12 random nucleotides. Using its own MiXCR run on the 5' RACE reads, TCRdb lists one record per CDR3 protein. The repertoire holds some 290,000 distinct CDR3 sequences, 25% to 30% seen once, with approximately 28% in the top ten. This clonotype was sampled from a woman in her seventies in good health. This chain joins TRBV5-1 and TRBJ2-5; TRBD2 matches at 11 bases. Sequenced input: blood. CDR3 in amino acids: CASSLVGLAGGETQYF. The CDR3 DNA follows: TGCGCCAGCAGCTTGGTCGGGCTAGCGGGAGGCGAGACCCAGTACTTC. The full variable domain, its missing parts supplied by reference TRBV5-1 and TRBJ2-5, is KAGVTQTPRYLIKTRGQQVTLSCSPISGHRSVSWYQQTPGQGLQFLFEYFSETQRNKGNFPGRFSGRQFSNSRSEMNVSTLELGDSALYLCASSLVGLAGGETQYFGPGTRLLVL.